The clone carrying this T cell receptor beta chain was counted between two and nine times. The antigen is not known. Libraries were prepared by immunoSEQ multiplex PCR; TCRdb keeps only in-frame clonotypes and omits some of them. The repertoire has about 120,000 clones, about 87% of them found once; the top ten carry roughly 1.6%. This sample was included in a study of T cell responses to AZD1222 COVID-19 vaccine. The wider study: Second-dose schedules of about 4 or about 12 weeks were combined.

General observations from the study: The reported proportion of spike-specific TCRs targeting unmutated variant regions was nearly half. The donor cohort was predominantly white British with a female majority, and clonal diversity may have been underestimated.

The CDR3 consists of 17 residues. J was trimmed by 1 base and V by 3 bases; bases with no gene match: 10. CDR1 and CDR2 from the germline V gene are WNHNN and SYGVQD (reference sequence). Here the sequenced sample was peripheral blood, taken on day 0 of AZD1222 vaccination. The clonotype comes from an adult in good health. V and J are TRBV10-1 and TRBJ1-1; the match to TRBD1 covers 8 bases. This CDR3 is CASSDSRDRRGNTEAFF. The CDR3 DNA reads TGCGCCAGCAGTGACTCCAGGGACAGGAGGGGGAACACTGAAGCTTTCTTT.